This TCR beta chain originates from a study of cytomegalovirus exposure and HLA in healthy donors. Unmatched junction bases numbered 7, after V lost 0 bases and J lost 6 bases. The germline CDR1 and CDR2 sequences are SEHNR and FQNEAQ (reference sequence). The CDR3 length is 15 residues. The PCR made use of 60 Vbeta and 13 Jbeta primers. Profiling relied on immunoSEQ multiplex PCR, and the TCRdb table lists in-frame clones only, not all of them. The sample has about 130,000 clones; roughly 75% are singletons. The table lists this clone with a count of one. Its antigen remains unknown. Study results and caveats: TCR beta chains associated with HLA were, in a later analysis, more clonally expanded than equally common others. Cytomegalovirus association was listed for approximately 150 TCR beta chains. It is likely that the observed cluster of highly shared sequence variants was a sequencing artifact. Accurate predictions that matched the HLA-A and HLA-B alleles of most subjects were reportedly made from TCR beta sequences.

The chain couples TRBV7-9 to TRBJ2-7; TRBD1 agrees at 8 bases. This clonotype originated in a female donor in good health and CMV-seronegative. Sequenced sample: PBMCs. CDR3 sequence: CASSLATDRVGEQYF. For the CDR3, the DNA is TGTGCCAGCAGCTTAGCGACGGACAGGGTGGGCGAGCAGTACTTC.